This T cell receptor (beta chain) was identified during a study of T-cell reconstitution after alpha-beta-depleted transplantation in children. This clonotype came up a few times. V gave up 2 bases and J gave up 8 bases, with 7 bases separating them. This CDR3 region has 13 residues. TCRbeta library preparation incorporated unique molecular identifiers. Via MiXCR, TCRdb re-called the PCR reads, giving one row per CDR3 protein. The sample has tens of thousands of distinct CDR3 sequences; 7.3% are singletons. This TCR was recovered from a human donor who donated a stem cell graft to a child with acute lymphoblastic leukemia. The specimen comprised PBMCs from the stem cell graft donor, sampled from the stem cell graft. The rearrangement joins TRBV12-3 or TRBV12-4 to TRBJ1-6; D gene uncertain. For the CDR3, the DNA is TGTGCCAGCAGTTTATTGAGAGATTCACCCCTCCACTTT. Translated: CASSLLRDSPLHF.